This T cell receptor (beta chain) was observed in a study of early stage breast cancer tumors. The CDR3 is made up of 13 amino acids. Germline CDR1 reads LNHDA; CDR2 reads SQIVND (reference sequence). V lost 3 bases and J 6 bases, leaving 11 bases between the germline ends. Sequenced by immunoSEQ multiplex PCR; TCRdb stores in-frame clones only, minus some. Here the sample spans 45,000 to 50,000 clones, about 80% being singletons. The chain is built from TRBV19 and TRBJ1-1; D not resolved. The clonotype originates from a person aged 45-60 years with breast cancer. Sequenced material: blood. CDR3 sequence: CASSISTRAEAFF. Here the CDR3 DNA reads TGTGCCAGTAGTATTTCCACCCGGGCTGAAGCTTTCTTT.